The 20 T cell receptor beta chains given below trace back to one sample, sequenced in a study of cytomegalovirus exposure and HLA in healthy donors. The study ran its PCR with 60 Vbeta and 13 Jbeta primers. Here immunoSEQ multiplex PCR was the method, and the copy in TCRdb shows in-frame clones only, minus some. The ten most abundant clones cover 2.5% to 3% of a sample with some 120,000 clones. The sample taken for sequencing was PBMCs. These receptors were collected from a man under 40 in good health and CMV-seronegative.

The rearrangement links TRBV18 to TRBJ2-2; no clear D. The V end lost 6 bases, the J end lost 7 bases, and 15 bases lay between the germline ends. The CDR3 totals 14 residues. Germline assignment: CDR1 KGHSH and CDR2 LQKENI. In nucleotides, the CDR3 is TGTGCCAGCTCCCTGATCGAGATTGGCGGGGAGCTGTTTTTT. Residues: CASSLIEIGGELFF.

The J gene is TRBJ2-5, the V gene TRBV25-1; maybe TRBD1 (6 bases). This CDR3 has 13 residues. Trimming took off 1 base at V and 5 bases at J, with 8 bases between the two ends. Germline V gene lookup returns CDR1 MGHDK and CDR2 SYGVNS. The DNA of the CDR3 is TGTGCCAGCAGTGAATGGACAGAGGAGACCCAGTACTTC. Protein product: CASSEWTEETQYF.

The J gene is TRBJ2-1, the V gene TRBV5-6; weak D call: TRBD1 (6 bases). In germline, CDR1 is SGHDT, CDR2 YYEEEE. V dropped 4 bases and J dropped 4 bases, with 18 bases sitting between them. The CDR3 spans 16 residues. The CDR3, as DNA: TGTGCCAGCAGCGGAATGGGCAGGGGAAGGTACAATGAGCAGTTCTTC. Its protein is CASSGMGRGRYNEQFF.

The V call is TRBV18, the J call TRBJ2-7; D perhaps matches TRBD1 (7 bases). Germline V lookup: CDR1 KGHSH, CDR2 LQKENI. The length of the CDR3 is 16 residues. V lost 4 bases and J 0 bases, leaving 16 bases between the germline ends. CDR3 sequence (DNA): TGTGCCAGCTCACGGGGGAGTCAGGGGGGCTCCTACGAGCAGTACTTC. It codes for CASSRGSQGGSYEQYF.

The V gene is TRBV5-1, the J gene TRBJ2-1; D is perhaps TRBD2 (5 bases). The CDR3 is made up of 13 amino acids. The germline V gene encodes CDR1 SGHRS and CDR2 YFSETQ. Deletions cut 7 bases from V and 4 bases from J, with 12 bases between. The CDR3 DNA is TGCGCCAGCCGAGAGGGTCTTTACAATGAGCAGTTCTTC. Its translation is CASREGLYNEQFF.

The chain has TRBV18 and TRBJ2-5, with TRBD1 as a possible D gene (5 bases). The germline V gene has CDR1 KGHSH and CDR2 LQKENI. There are 13 residues in the CDR3. With 3 bases removed from V and 4 bases from J, the gap between germline ends came to 9 bases. The CDR3 coding sequence is TGTGCCAGCTCACCTAGGGGCAGAGAGACCCAGTACTTC. The encoded protein is CASSPRGRETQYF.

The chain uses TRBV29-1 and TRBJ2-7; 7 nucleotides align to TRBD1. The CDR3 length is 13 residues. V gave up 5 bases and J gave up 3 bases; unmatched junction bases: 7. CDR1 SQVTM and CDR2 ANQGSEA come from the germline V gene. The DNA of the CDR3 is TGCAGCGTTCAAGGGACAGCGAACTACGAGCAGTACTTC. Its translation: CSVQGTANYEQYF.

The chain links TRBV30 to TRBJ1-3; D is undetermined. The CDR3 is made up of 12 amino acids. V was pared by 0 bases and J by 4 bases, with 4 bases between. CDR1 GTSNPN and CDR2 SVGIG come from the germline V gene (reference sequence). The CDR3 is CAWSVLGNTIYF. CDR3 in DNA: TGTGCCTGGAGTGTACTGGGAAACACCATATATTTT.

The chain combines TRBV6-1 with TRBJ2-5, with a weak D call TRBD1 (6 bases). V dropped 2 bases and J dropped 4 bases, with 11 bases sitting between them. CDR1 and CDR2 from the germline V gene are MNHNS and SASEGT. The CDR3 is 14 residues long. The CDR3 DNA follows: TGTGCCAGCAGTGAAATCACAGGGAGAGAGACCCAGTACTTC. Protein: CASSEITGRETQYF.

V usage is TRBV19 and J usage is TRBJ2-7; the match to TRBD2 covers 9 bases. This CDR3 is 13 amino acids long. Germline V lookup: CDR1 LNHDA, CDR2 SQIVND (reference sequence). V lost 5 bases to trimming and J lost 7 bases; unmatched junction nucleotides: 6. The CDR3 protein is CASSLGLAREQYF. DNA for the CDR3: TGTGCCAGTAGTTTGGGACTAGCCCGGGAGCAGTACTTC.

The V call is TRBV27, the J call TRBJ2-3; D possibly corresponds to TRBD2 (5 bases). This CDR3 comprises 15 residues. The germline V and J ends were trimmed by 1 base and 1 base, with 9 bases remaining between them. Germline CDR1 and CDR2: MNHEY and SMNVEV (reference sequence). DNA of the CDR3: TGTGCCAGCAGTTTATTTTCTAGCCGCACAGATACGCAGTATTTT. Its translation: CASSLFSSRTDTQYF.

The chain uses TRBV29-1 and TRBJ1-1; 10 bases are a match to TRBD1. This CDR3 region has 14 residues. Per germline, CDR1 SQVTM and CDR2 ANQGSEA. J gave up 4 bases and V 7 bases, and 9 bases lay outside the gene matches. CDR3 nucleotides: TGCAGCGCCTTGAGAGGGACAGGGGCCACTGAAGCTTTCTTT. Translating it yields CSALRGTGATEAFF.

This chain connects TRBV7-9 to TRBJ1-1; 8 bases agree with TRBD1. Per germline, CDR1 SEHNR and CDR2 FQNEAQ (reference sequence). V gave up 0 bases and J gave up 3 bases; unmatched junction bases: 6. The CDR3 totals 16 residues. CDR3 residues: CASSLATGQEDTEAFF. CDR3 coding DNA: TGTGCCAGCAGCTTAGCAACGGGACAGGAGGACACTGAAGCTTTCTTT. The full variable domain, rest sourced from reference TRBV7-9 and TRBJ1-1, is DTGVSQNPRHKITKRGQNVTFRCDPISEHNRLYWYRQTLGQGPEFLTYFQNEAQLEKSRLLSDRFSAERPKGSFSTLEIQRTEQGDSAMYLCASSLATGQEDTEAFFGQGTRLTVV.

The rearrangement links TRBV5-4 to TRBJ2-2, with 7 bases aligning to TRBD2. The germline CDR1 and CDR2 sequences are SGHNT and YYREEE (reference sequence). V dropped 2 bases and J dropped 0; count of bases not matched to a gene: 7. This CDR3 has 17 amino acids. The CDR3 loop is CASSLGSGPTNTGELFF. CDR3 DNA: TGTGCCAGCAGCTTAGGTAGCGGGCCAACGAACACCGGGGAGCTGTTTTTT. The full variable domain, its missing parts supplied by reference TRBV5-4 and TRBJ2-2, is ETGVTQSPTHLIKTRGQQVTLRCSSQSGHNTVSWYQQALGQGPQFIFQYYREEENGRGNFPPRFSGLQFPNYSSELNVNALELDDSALYLCASSLGSGPTNTGELFFGEGSRLTVL.

The CDR3 DNA reads as TGTGCCAGCAGCGTCTATGACAAACAGAACACTGAAGCTTTCTTT. Translated: CASSVYDKQNTEAFF. The rearrangement joins TRBV11-2 to TRBJ1-1; D is unresolved. The CDR3 has 15 amino acids. V lost 5 bases to trimming and J lost 1 base, with 14 bases between them. The germline V gene has CDR1 SGHAT and CDR2 FQNNGV.

The chain links TRBV4-1 to TRBJ1-2, with a possible D match to TRBD1 (6 bases). The CDR3 loop spans 15 amino acids. The germline V and J ends were trimmed by 0 bases and 6 bases, with 14 bases remaining between them. Germline CDR1 reads MGHRA; CDR2 reads YSYEKL. CDR3 nucleotide sequence: TGCGCCAGCAGCCAAGATGCCAGGGGACGGGATGGCTACACCTTC. This sequence encodes CASSQDARGRDGYTF.

The rearrangement links TRBV5-1 to TRBJ2-7; 8 bases line up with TRBD2. Germline CDR1 SGHRS, CDR2 YFSETQ. This CDR3 region has 14 residues. V lost 4 bases and J lost 5; bases outside the gene matches: 8. In DNA, the CDR3 is TGCGCCAGCAGCGCGGGACTAGAAGTGAACGAGCAGTACTTC. Translated, it gives CASSAGLEVNEQYF.

The chain uses TRBV18 and TRBJ2-7, with a possible D match to TRBD1 (6 bases). CDR1 KGHSH and CDR2 LQKENI come from the germline V gene. The CDR3 is made up of 14 amino acids. V was shortened by 2 bases and J by 2 bases, with 10 bases between the two germline ends. CDR3: CASSPIRGPYEQYF. The CDR3 DNA sequence: TGTGCCAGCTCACCAATCAGGGGACCCTACGAGCAGTACTTC.

CDR3 in amino acids: CASSSIPAGGPSSYEQYF. The CDR3 DNA reads as TGCGCCAGCAGCTCCATCCCAGCGGGAGGCCCCAGCTCCTACGAGCAGTACTTC. The chain links TRBV4-1 to TRBJ2-7; the match to TRBD2 covers 9 bases. The CDR3 is made up of 18 amino acids. With 5 bases clipped from V and 0 bases from J, the junction kept 14 bases outside the gene matches. Germline CDR1 reads MGHRA; CDR2 reads YSYEKL.

The V and J genes are TRBV7-8 and TRBJ1-5, with a weak D call TRBD1 (5 bases). The CDR3 runs to 14 residues. Trimming left V 4 bases short and J 4 bases short, with 11 bases between. CDR1 is SGHVS, CDR2 FQNEAQ, per germline. The CDR3 DNA reads TGTGCCAGCAGCTATTCTGACAGTAATCAGCCCCAGCATTTT. This encodes CASSYSDSNQPQHF.